Listed below are T cell receptor beta chains from one sample, sequenced in a study of PD-1 blockade in classical Hodgkin lymphoma. Sequenced by immunoSEQ multiplex PCR; TCRdb stores in-frame clones only, minus some. The sample shows roughly 16,000 clones, approximately 86% of them seen only once. The sequenced sample was peripheral blood mononuclear cells (PBMCs). These receptors were collected from a human donor with classical Hodgkin lymphoma. Each CDR3 is given with its conserved first and last residue. The order of the fields is J gene, V gene, clone size, D gene, CDR3 protein, CDR3 DNA. D genes are given only for firm matches. Only some rows state a clone size, as once, few, many or a class for expanded clones.

TRBJ1-2 | TRBV29-1 | NA | NA | CSVVSQGFGYTF | TGCAGCGTTGTTTCCCAGGGGTTTGGCTACACCTTC
TRBJ1-4 | TRBV7-9 | NA | TRBD1 | CASSQGTGLADEKLFF | TGTGCCAGCAGCCAGGGGACAGGGCTCGCGGATGAAAAACTGTTTTTT
TRBJ2-7 | TRBV27 | NA | NA | CARRFYEQYF | TGTGCCAGGAGATTCTACGAGCAGTACTTC
TRBJ2-7 | TRBV7-2 | NA | NA | CASGEGTYEQYF | TGTGCCAGCGGGGAAGGGACCTACGAGCAGTACTTC
TRBJ1-5 | TRBV7-2 | NA | NA | CASSLERQGQPQHF | TGTGCCAGCAGCTTAGAGCGCCAGGGTCAGCCCCAGCATTTT
TRBJ1-6 | TRBV6-6 | NA | NA | CASSTSGESPLHF | TGTGCCAGCAGTACCTCCGGGGAATCACCCCTCCACTTT
TRBJ1-6 | TRBV4-3 | NA | NA | CASSQDLTSPLHF | TGCGCCAGCAGCCAAGATTTAACGTCACCCCTCCACTTT
TRBJ2-3 | TRBV7-9 | NA | NA | CASTPGHNTATDTQYF | TGTGCCAGCACCCCAGGACACAACACTGCCACAGATACGCAGTATTTT
TRBJ1-6 | TRBV6-1 | once | NA | CASSEVARAGNSPLHF | TGTGCCAGCAGTGAAGTTGCTAGAGCGGGGAATTCACCCCTCCACTTT
TRBJ1-3 | TRBV14 | NA | NA | CASSQGSVSGNTIYF | TGTGCCAGCAGCCAAGGAAGCGTCTCTGGAAACACCATATATTTT
TRBJ1-2 | TRBV5-4 | NA | NA | CASSLEQGSGYTF | TGTGCCAGCAGCTTGGAACAGGGAAGTGGCTACACCTTC
TRBJ2-7 | TRBV21-1 | NA | NA | CASSKDLAGRLYEQYF | TGTGCCAGCAGCAAAGACCTAGCGGGACGTCTATACGAGCAGTACTTC
TRBJ1-2 | TRBV5-6 | NA | NA | CASSPYGSTASGYTF | TGTGCCAGCAGCCCTTACGGATCCACCGCGTCTGGCTACACCTTC
TRBJ2-1 | TRBV6-5 | NA | TRBD2 | CASSSTSGRLNEQFF | TGTGCCAGCAGTTCGACTAGCGGGAGACTAAATGAGCAGTTCTTC
TRBJ1-1 | TRBV6-5 | NA | NA | CASTPPRVTEAFF | TGTGCCAGCACCCCTCCCAGGGTCACTGAAGCTTTCTTT
TRBJ2-7 | TRBV28 | NA | TRBD1 | CASTPGTGYHEQYF | TGTGCCAGCACCCCCGGGACAGGGTATCACGAGCAGTACTTC
TRBJ2-7 | TRBV4-3 | NA | NA | CASSQAWPTTYEQYF | TGCGCCAGCAGCCAAGCTTGGCCTACAACCTACGAGCAGTACTTC
TRBJ1-1 | TRBV6-5 | NA | NA | CASSYGSLNTEAFF | TGTGCCAGCAGTTACGGGAGTCTGAACACTGAAGCTTTCTTT
TRBJ2-1 | TRBV4-3 | NA | NA | CASSPRHPSYNEQFF | TGCGCCAGCAGCCCTAGACACCCCTCCTACAATGAGCAGTTCTTC
TRBJ2-1 | TRBV19 | NA | TRBD1 | CASTQGTGGADEQFF | TGTGCCAGTACCCAAGGGACAGGGGGCGCGGATGAGCAGTTCTTC
TRBJ1-2 | TRBV19 | NA | TRBD1 | CASSPQGSSYGYTF | TGTGCCAGTAGTCCACAGGGGTCCTCCTATGGCTACACCTTC
TRBJ2-3 | TRBV27 | NA | TRBD2 | CASSFRTSGTDTQYF | TGTGCCAGCAGTTTCCGGACTAGCGGCACAGATACGCAGTATTTT
TRBJ2-5 | TRBV9 | NA | NA | CASSGLGGGRETQYF | TGTGCCAGCAGCGGATTAGGAGGGGGCCGTGAGACCCAGTACTTC
TRBJ2-7 | TRBV5-1 | NA | NA | CASSPMGASAPYEQYF | TGCGCCAGCAGCCCGATGGGGGCCTCGGCTCCCTACGAGCAGTACTTC
TRBJ1-2 | TRBV7-6 | NA | NA | CASSLSRKTYGYTF | TGTGCCAGCAGCTTGTCTCGAAAGACCTATGGCTACACCTTC
TRBJ1-1 | TRBV7-9 | NA | NA | CASSQRRANTEAFF | TGTGCCAGCAGCCAACGGCGGGCGAACACTGAAGCTTTCTTT
TRBJ1-4 | TRBV28 | NA | NA | CASSSPPRHNEKLFF | TGTGCCAGCAGTTCCCCACCCCGACATAATGAAAAACTGTTTTTT
TRBJ2-7 | TRBV6-1 | few | NA | CASSEAGGTETYEQYF | TGTGCCAGCAGTGAAGCGGGCGGGACGGAAACCTACGAGCAGTACTTC
TRBJ2-5 | TRBV27 | NA | TRBD1 | CASSPAGTAFGTQYF | TGTGCCAGCAGTCCGGCCGGGACAGCCTTTGGGACCCAGTACTTC
TRBJ1-1 | TRBV7-9 | NA | NA | CASSLVGQNTEAFF | TGTGCCAGCAGCTTAGTCGGCCAGAACACTGAAGCTTTCTTT
TRBJ2-2 | TRBV19 | NA | NA | CASSIAVYTGELFF | TGTGCCAGTAGTATTGCAGTCTATACCGGGGAGCTGTTTTTT
TRBJ1-4 | TRBV19 | NA | NA | CASSTQGRVEKLFF | TGTGCCAGTAGTACGCAGGGGCGAGTGGAAAAACTGTTTTTT
TRBJ1-2 | TRBV19 | few | NA | CASTLTGNDGYTF | TGTGCCAGTACCCTTACAGGGAATGATGGCTACACCTTC
TRBJ2-1 | TRBV7-9 | few | NA | CASSARGKGSYNEQFF | TGTGCCAGCAGCGCCAGGGGAAAGGGCTCCTACAATGAGCAGTTCTTC
TRBJ2-1 | TRBV2 | NA | NA | CASSAGVGSGHEQFF | TGTGCCAGCAGTGCGGGAGTGGGATCTGGGCATGAGCAGTTCTTC
TRBJ2-7 | TRBV5-5 | NA | NA | CASSSLDGGAYEQYF | TGTGCCAGCAGCTCCCTGGATGGCGGGGCCTACGAGCAGTACTTC
TRBJ2-5 | TRBV11-2 | NA | NA | CASSLLRTIQETQYF | TGTGCCAGCAGCTTACTCCGGACCATTCAAGAGACCCAGTACTTC
TRBJ2-1 | TRBV5-1 | NA | TRBD1 | CASAEIPGQGYNEQFF | TGCGCCAGCGCTGAAATCCCGGGACAGGGGTACAATGAGCAGTTCTTC
TRBJ1-2 | TRBV6-4 | NA | NA | CASSPTYSNYGYTF | TGTGCCAGCAGCCCGACATATTCTAACTATGGCTACACCTTC
TRBJ1-2 | TRBV2 | NA | NA | CASSEDRANYGYTF | TGTGCCAGCAGTGAAGACCGGGCGAACTATGGCTACACCTTC
TRBJ2-7 | TRBV2 | NA | TRBD2 | CASGRELIQEQYF | TGTGCCAGCGGGAGGGAGCTTATCCAGGAGCAGTACTTC
TRBJ2-3 | TRBV10-3 | NA | NA | CAISAVSADTQYF | TGTGCCATCAGTGCAGTGTCCGCAGATACGCAGTATTTT
TRBJ2-5 | TRBV6-5 | NA | NA | CASSSTTETQYF | TGTGCCAGCAGTTCTACCACAGAGACCCAGTACTTC
TRBJ1-3 | TRBV6-6 | NA | NA | CASSAQSGVGNTIYF | TGTGCCAGCAGTGCCCAATCAGGGGTAGGAAACACCATATATTTT
TRBJ2-7 | TRBV11-3 | NA | TRBD1 | CASSSRTGAYEQYF | TGTGCCAGCAGCTCTAGGACAGGGGCCTACGAGCAGTACTTC
TRBJ1-3 | TRBV4-3 | NA | NA | CASSQEGTFGNTIYF | TGCGCCAGCAGCCAAGAAGGGACGTTTGGAAACACCATATATTTT
TRBJ2-7 | TRBV6-6 | NA | NA | CASSYSISTYEQYF | TGTGCCAGCAGTTACTCGATCTCGACTTACGAGCAGTACTTC
TRBJ2-1 | TRBV7-2 | once | TRBD2 | CASSLLTQTSGEQFF | TGTGCCAGCAGCTTATTAACCCAGACTAGCGGGGAGCAGTTCTTC
TRBJ1-2 | TRBV4-1 | NA | TRBD1 | CASSSQDRARVYGYTF | TGCGCCAGCAGCTCACAGGACAGGGCGAGGGTCTATGGCTACACCTTC
TRBJ2-2 | TRBV18 | NA | TRBD1 | CASSPDRGPGELFF | TGTGCCAGCTCACCTGACAGGGGGCCCGGGGAGCTGTTTTTT
TRBJ1-5 | TRBV4-2 | once | NA | CASSQDDAGASNQPQHF | TGTGCCAGCAGCCAAGATGATGCGGGGGCCAGCAATCAGCCCCAGCATTTT
TRBJ1-4 | TRBV28 | few | NA | CASSPRGADEKLFF | TGTGCCAGCAGCCCCCGGGGGGCGGATGAAAAACTGTTTTTT
TRBJ1-2 | TRBV7-9 | NA | TRBD1 | CASGRTTGSFGYGYTF | TGTGCCAGCGGGAGGACGACAGGGTCCTTTGGGTATGGCTACACCTTC
TRBJ2-3 | TRBV18 | NA | NA | CASSPGRTQYF | TGTGCCAGCTCACCCGGACGTACGCAGTATTTT
TRBJ2-7 | TRBV7-9 | NA | NA | CASSLGGTLTEQYF | TGTGCCAGCAGCTTAGGGGGTACCCTTACGGAGCAGTACTTC
TRBJ1-5 | TRBV19 | NA | NA | CASTPQNQGINQPQHF | TGTGCCAGTACCCCACAGAACCAGGGGATAAATCAGCCCCAGCATTTT
TRBJ1-1 | TRBV28 | once | TRBD1 | CASSPQTGTGGLNTEAFF | TGTGCCAGCAGCCCGCAGACCGGGACAGGGGGCCTGAACACTGAAGCTTTCTTT
TRBJ2-1 | TRBV2 | NA | TRBD2 | CASSEAPLAGTYNEQFF | TGTGCCAGCAGTGAAGCCCCCTTAGCGGGAACCTACAATGAGCAGTTCTTC
TRBJ1-2 | TRBV28 | NA | NA | CASSDRLPNYGYTF | TGTGCCAGCAGTGACAGATTACCTAACTATGGCTACACCTTC
TRBJ1-1 | TRBV11-3 | NA | NA | CASSLGRGNTEAFF | TGTGCCAGCAGCTTAGGGCGGGGGAACACTGAAGCTTTCTTT